The 7 T cell receptor beta chains below were found in one sample sequenced in a study of blood T cells in healthy people across ages (dated by TCRdb to the mid-2010s). Library generation was performed with 5' RACE. TCRdb names Illumina HiSeq 2500 as the instrument used. A second PCR of roughly 6 to 12 cycles was performed with a sample-barcoded 5' primer and a J-beta primer mix. The public reads were run again by TCRdb, first through fastp at Q25 and then through MiXCR, and only productive beta chains were kept. Rows merge per CDR3 protein into single entries with the most common DNA and genes. This sample lists hundreds of thousands of distinct CDR3 sequences; roughly 20% were detected once. The ten largest account for about 22% of the sample. Sequenced input: blood. The source of these receptors is an older man in good health.

This chain connects TRBV24-1 to TRBJ1-2; the D is unclear. The germline gives CDR1 KGHDR, CDR2 SFDVKD. This CDR3 has 11 amino acids. V dropped 12 bases and J dropped 5 bases, with 12 bases sitting between them. The CDR3 DNA reads TGTGCCGTCGGCCAGTCGTATGGCTACACCTTC. It specifies CAVGQSYGYTF.

This clonotype appeared a few times. The chain recombines TRBV12-3 or TRBV12-4 with TRBJ2-2; TRBD1 agrees at 8 bases. The V segment lost 6 bases and the J segment 1 base; nucleotides outside the gene matches: 4. The CDR3 contains 15 residues. The CDR3: CASRGTGLNTGELFF. The DNA of the CDR3 is TGTGCCAGCAGAGGGACAGGACTGAACACCGGGGAGCTGTTTTTT.

CDR3 DNA: TGTGCCAGCAGTCCCAGGGAGGCCAAAAACATTCAGTACTTC. Protein: CASSPREAKNIQYF. This chain connects TRBV6-5 to TRBJ2-4, with D perhaps matching TRBD1 or TRBD2 (5 bases each). The V gene lost 5 bases and the J gene lost 1 base, with 9 bases spanning the gap. This CDR3 has 14 residues. From germline, CDR1 is MNHEY and CDR2 SVGAGI.

This clonotype showed up just a few times. The V gene is TRBV24-1, the J gene TRBJ1-4; D remains ambiguous. This CDR3 comprises 15 residues. Germline V gives CDR1 KGHDR, CDR2 SFDVKD. The germline V and J ends were trimmed by 2 bases and 8 bases, with 14 bases remaining between them. The CDR3 sequence is CATSDSYSDREKLFF. The CDR3 coding sequence is TGTGCCACCAGTGATTCCTACAGCGATAGGGAAAAACTGTTTTTT.

There are a few counts of this clonotype. The chain joins TRBV29-1 to TRBJ1-1, with 7 bases that match TRBD1. CDR3 length: 15 amino acids. CDR1 and CDR2 from the germline V gene are SQVTM and ANQGSEA. Trimming removed 4 bases from V and 0 bases from J; junction bases left unmatched: 8. The CDR3, as DNA: TGCAGCGTTGCCAGGGACAGCCTCATGAACACTGAAGCTTTCTTT. Translation: CSVARDSLMNTEAFF. The whole variable domain, remainder taken from reference TRBV29-1 and TRBJ1-1, is SAVISQKPSRDICQRGTSLTIQCQVDSQVTMMFWYRQQPGQSLTLIATANQGSEATYESGFVIDKFPISRPNLTFSTLTVSNMSPEDSSIYLCSVARDSLMNTEAFFGQGTRLTVV.

The chain uses TRBV28 and TRBJ2-7; D is undetermined. The CDR3 is 12 residues long. Trimming shortened V by 8 bases and J by 4 bases, and 12 bases separated the two germline ends. The germline gives CDR1 MDHEN, CDR2 SYDVKM. The CDR3 DNA is TGTGCCAGCCTTACTCCCCCTTACGAGCAGTACTTC. This gives the protein CASLTPPYEQYF. The variable domain in full, with the rest retrieved from reference TRBV28 and TRBJ2-7, is DVKVTQSSRYLVKRTGEKVFLECVQDMDHENMFWYRQDPGLGLRLIYFSYDVKMKEKGDIPEGYSVSREKKERFSLILESASTNQTSMYLCASLTPPYEQYFGPGTRLTVT.

Note on this clonotype: This sequence may be a read error, since a much larger clone differs from it by one base. The V gene is TRBV12-3 or TRBV12-4, the J gene TRBJ1-3, with D perhaps TRBD1 (6 bases). The CDR3 sequence is 14 residues long. V dropped 5 bases and J dropped 1 base, with 9 bases sitting between them. The CDR3 DNA reads as TGTGCCAGCAGTCAAACAGGGTCTGGAAACACCATATATTTT. It is translated as CASSQTGSGNTIYF.